The 26 T cell receptor beta chains reported below all come from one sample, sequenced in a study of control samples from healthy donors and cancer patients. The method was immunoSEQ multiplex PCR; TCRdb's version includes in-frame clones alone and lacks a portion of them. The sample records around 50,000 clones, 90% to 95% being singletons. Sample: blood. The receptors were sampled from a man aged 30 to 39 in good health.

The chain has TRBV29-1 and TRBJ2-1; possible D gene TRBD2, 6 bases. Trimming removed 3 bases at V and 2 bases at J, with 14 bases between. CDR3 length equals 15 residues. Germline CDR1 reads SQVTM; CDR2 reads ANQGSEA. The chain's CDR3 is CSVDGASVPYNEQFF. CDR3 DNA sequence: TGCAGCGTTGATGGTGCTAGCGTACCCTACAATGAGCAGTTCTTC.

The chain couples TRBV25-1 to TRBJ2-2, with 8 bases identical to TRBD1. This CDR3 has 14 amino acids. CDR1 is MGHDK and CDR2 is SYGVNS in the germline V gene. The ends lost 4 bases at V and 7 bases at J; junction bases unmatched: 5. CDR3 loop: CASSVPGGSGELFF. The CDR3 nucleotides are TGTGCCAGCAGTGTACCAGGGGGCAGCGGGGAGCTGTTTTTT. Combining the CDR3 with reference TRBV25-1 and TRBJ2-2 gives the whole variable domain EADIYQTPRYLVIGTGKKITLECSQTMGHDKMYWYQQDPGMELHLIHYSYGVNSTEKGDLSSESTVSRIRTEHFPLTLESARPSHTSQYLCASSVPGGSGELFFGEGSRLTVL.

CDR3 in amino acids: CASSPWSGKNIQYF. The CDR3 DNA reads TGTGCCAGCAGCCCGTGGAGTGGAAAAAACATTCAGTACTTC. The chain uses TRBV5-4 and TRBJ2-4; no clear D gene. This CDR3 is 14 amino acids long. Germline CDR1 and CDR2: SGHNT and YYREEE (reference sequence). Trimming pared 4 bases from V and 4 bases from J, leaving 12 bases between.

V gene TRBV19 combines with J gene TRBJ2-2; 8 nucleotides line up with TRBD2. Germline V gene lookup returns CDR1 LNHDA and CDR2 SQIVND (reference sequence). The CDR3 loop spans 17 amino acids. After removal of 0 bases from V and 1 base from J, the junction contained 4 bases not matched to a gene. CDR3 protein: CASSIDKRELNTGELFF. The CDR3 DNA reads TGTGCCAGTAGTATAGATAAGCGGGAGCTGAACACCGGGGAGCTGTTTTTT.

A remark on this clone: Its ends do not fully match the called genes, so a read error is possible. This sequence joins TRBV10-3 and TRBJ2-7; 8 bases align to TRBD2. The CDR3 contains 16 residues. Germline V CDR1 and CDR2: ENHRY, SYGVKD. CDR3 sequence reads: CAISQSPGLEAYEQYF. CDR3 DNA: TGTGCCATCAGTCAGTCCCCGGGACTAGAGGCCTACGAGCAGTACTTC.

This rearrangement joins TRBV2 to TRBJ2-2, with 8 bases lining up with TRBD1. J gave up 2 bases and V 2 bases, and 4 bases lay outside the gene matches. Germline V gives CDR1 SNHLY, CDR2 FYNNEI. This CDR3 is built from 16 residues. DNA of the CDR3: TGTGCCAGCAGTGAATTAGGGACAGGTAACACCGGGGAGCTGTTTTTT. Its protein product is CASSELGTGNTGELFF.

In this sample, this clone turned up once. The chain joins TRBV29-1 to TRBJ2-7; 11 bases map to TRBD2. The germline V gene has CDR1 SQVTM and CDR2 ANQGSEA. The CDR3 sequence is 13 residues long. V gave up 6 bases and J gave up 0 bases; unmatched junction bases: 1. In DNA form, the CDR3 reads TGCAGCGTCCTAGCGGGAGGCTCCTACGAGCAGTACTTC. This sequence encodes CSVLAGGSYEQYF.

The gene calls are TRBV19 and TRBJ2-7; a possible D gene is TRBD2 (5 bases). CDR1 is LNHDA, CDR2 SQIVND, per germline (reference sequence). V lost 1 base to trimming and J lost 2 bases, with 6 bases between them. The CDR3 has 13 residues. The CDR3 is CASSIGRAYEQYF. CDR3 coding DNA: TGTGCCAGTAGTATAGGGCGGGCCTACGAGCAGTACTTC.

As regards this clone: The germline gene is not matched at one end of the junction; a read error may be the cause. The chain is built from TRBV25-1 and TRBJ2-1; D is possibly TRBD2 (5 bases). The CDR3 is 10 amino acids. Germline values: CDR1 MGHDK, CDR2 SYGVNS. CDR3 region: CTSSEWRLFF. The CDR3 nucleotides are TGTACCAGCAGTGAATGGAGGCTTTTCTTC.

This clone came up once. V is TRBV7-9 and J is TRBJ2-3, with 9 nucleotides matching TRBD2. Germline CDR1 SEHNR, CDR2 FQNEAQ (reference sequence). The CDR3 is 15 amino acids. Trimming took 7 bases from V and 4 from J; bases not matched to a gene: 9. The CDR3 is CASTFSGSNPDTQYF. In DNA form, the CDR3 reads TGTGCCAGCACCTTTAGCGGGAGTAACCCAGATACGCAGTATTTT.

The gene calls are TRBV30 and TRBJ2-7; TRBD1 agrees at 7 bases. V shed 7 bases and J 0 bases; nucleotides not matched to a gene: 12. The CDR3 runs to 15 residues. Looked up from germline, CDR1 is GTSNPN and CDR2 is SVGIG (reference sequence). The CDR3 loop is CASLTWTGHSYEQYF. The CDR3 DNA reads TGTGCCTCCCTAACCTGGACAGGTCACTCCTACGAGCAGTACTTC.

This clone was picked up one time. CDR3 in amino acids: CASSRTGDNQPQHF. The DNA for the CDR3 is TGTGCCAGCAGTCGGACAGGGGACAATCAGCCCCAGCATTTT. This sequence joins TRBV3-1 (or the pseudogene TRBV3-2) and TRBJ1-5, with 9 bases lining up with TRBD1. The germline CDR1 and CDR2 sequences are LGHDT and YNNKEL (reference sequence). The V gene end was trimmed by 6 bases and the J gene end by 3 bases; junction bases not matched to a gene: 3. The CDR3 contains 14 residues.

The chain's CDR3 is CASSEWGATEAFF. The CDR3 DNA reads as TGTGCCAGCAGTGAATGGGGGGCCACTGAAGCTTTCTTT. This rearrangement joins TRBV6-1 to TRBJ1-1; possibly TRBD1 for D (6 bases). Germline CDR1 MNHNS, CDR2 SASEGT. This CDR3 is 13 amino acids long. With 2 bases removed from V and 4 bases from J, the gap between germline ends came to 8 bases.

In its sample, this clone was seen a few times. Other nucleotide sequences from this sample produce the same CDR3. The gene calls are TRBV4-3 and TRBJ2-1; 11 nucleotides match TRBD2. The CDR3 spans 17 residues. Trimming cost V 3 bases and J 4 bases; bases outside gene matches: 8. Germline V lookup: CDR1 LGHNA, CDR2 YSLEER. For the CDR3, the DNA is TGCGCCAGCAGCCAGACTTCGACTAGCGGGAATTACAATGAGCAGTTCTTC. Protein sequence: CASSQTSTSGNYNEQFF.

V is TRBV4-1 and J is TRBJ1-3; D is unresolved. CDR1 is MGHRA, CDR2 YSYEKL, per germline. The V end was cut by 2 bases, the J end by 4 bases, with 9 bases between. The length of the CDR3 is 14 residues. This CDR3 reads CASSQPARGNTIYF. The DNA of the CDR3 is TGCGCCAGCAGCCAACCAGCAAGGGGAAACACCATATATTTT.

Remarks on this clone: Other DNA variants within this sample encode the same CDR3. The chain links TRBV12-5 to TRBJ2-3, with D perhaps TRBD2 (5 bases). V gave up 1 base and J gave up 6 bases, with 5 bases separating them. The germline CDR1 and CDR2 sequences are LGHNT and FRNRAP. There are 12 residues in the CDR3. The CDR3 sequence is CASGLGGDTQYF. In nucleotides, the CDR3 is TGTGCTAGTGGTTTGGGCGGGGATACGCAGTATTTT.

This chain joins TRBV4-1 and TRBJ2-1; D may be TRBD1 or TRBD2 (5 bases each). Trimming removed 4 bases at V and 5 bases at J, with 21 bases between. The CDR3 sequence is 17 residues long. Per the germline V gene, CDR1 is MGHRA and CDR2 is YSYEKL. The CDR3 spells CASSPVGMGRGDNEQFF. CDR3 DNA sequence: TGCGCCAGCAGCCCGGTTGGAATGGGGCGAGGGGACAATGAGCAGTTCTTC.

The V gene is TRBV7-9, the J gene TRBJ2-1; D remains ambiguous. Deletions cut 4 bases from V and 4 bases from J, with 8 bases between. The CDR3 totals 13 residues. From germline, CDR1 is SEHNR and CDR2 FQNEAQ (reference sequence). As DNA, the CDR3 is TGTGCCAGCAGCTCGGTGTTTTACAATGAGCAGTTCTTC. Translation: CASSSVFYNEQFF. The whole variable domain, remainder taken from reference TRBV7-9 and TRBJ2-1, is DTGVSQNPRHKITKRGQNVTFRCDPISEHNRLYWYRQTLGQGPEFLTYFQNEAQLEKSRLLSDRFSAERPKGSFSTLEIQRTEQGDSAMYLCASSSVFYNEQFFGPGTRLTVL.

CDR3 nucleotides: TGCGCCAGCAGCCAAGAACTCGAAAGGGGTCCTAACTATGGCTACACCTTC. Translated, it gives CASSQELERGPNYGYTF. This chain links TRBV4-1 with TRBJ1-2; TRBD1 might be the D (5 bases). This CDR3 is built from 17 residues. The ends were cut back, 0 bases at V and 0 bases at J, with 14 bases in the middle. Germline V gives CDR1 MGHRA, CDR2 YSYEKL.

J is TRBJ1-6 and V is TRBV5-1; 9 nucleotides line up with TRBD1. The CDR3 is 16 residues long. Germline CDR1 is SGHRS and CDR2 is YFSETQ. Trimming removed 0 bases from V and 7 bases from J; junction bases left unmatched: 5. CDR3 nucleotide sequence: TGCGCCAGCAGCTTGGAACCCGGGACAGGGAATTCACCCCTCCACTTT. Protein: CASSLEPGTGNSPLHF.

The V and J genes are TRBV7-8 and TRBJ2-7; 12 bases are a match to TRBD2. CDR1 SGHVS and CDR2 FQNEAQ come from the germline V gene. The CDR3 extends over 16 amino acids. Trimming cost V 2 bases and J 2 bases; bases outside gene matches: 4. In nucleotides, the CDR3 is TGTGCCAGCAGCTTACGACTAGCGGGAGAGACCTACGAGCAGTACTTC. It encodes CASSLRLAGETYEQYF. The full variable domain, its missing parts supplied by reference TRBV7-8 and TRBJ2-7, is GAGVSQSPRYKVAKRGQDVALRCDPISGHVSLFWYQQALGQGPEFLTYFQNEAQLDKSGLPSDRFFAERPEGSVSTLKIQRTQQEDSAVYLCASSLRLAGETYEQYFGPGTRLTVT.

The V call is TRBV19, the J call TRBJ1-6; D is possibly TRBD1 (6 bases). V dropped 6 bases and J dropped 5 bases, with 8 bases sitting between them. The CDR3 has 13 residues. Germline V gives CDR1 LNHDA, CDR2 SQIVND (reference sequence). This CDR3 reads CASSQGNNSPLHF. DNA of the CDR3: TGTGCCAGTAGCCAGGGGAATAATTCACCCCTCCACTTT.

In DNA, the CDR3 is TGTGCCAGCAAGCCAGCGGGGGCGTCCACCGGGGAGCTGTTTTTT. It yields the protein CASKPAGASTGELFF. The J gene is TRBJ2-2, the V gene TRBV2; 8 bases align to TRBD2. Germline V gene sequence: CDR1 SNHLY, CDR2 FYNNEI. This CDR3 has 15 amino acids. V lost 7 bases to trimming and J lost 4 bases; unmatched junction nucleotides: 8.

The genes are TRBV6-1 and TRBJ1-6; perhaps TRBD1 as D (5 bases). The V gene's germline CDR1 is MNHNS and CDR2 SASEGT. Between the trimmed V and J ends, which lost 2 bases and 5 bases, there was a span of 16 bases. The CDR3 has 17 amino acids. The CDR3 DNA reads as TGTGCCAGCAGTGAAATAGCCGGGGCGGTTAATAATTCACCCCTCCACTTT. Translating gives CASSEIAGAVNNSPLHF.

The chain uses TRBV9 and TRBJ2-5; TRBD1 or TRBD2 may be the D gene (5 bases each). The CDR3 has 15 residues. Trimming cost V 0 bases and J 5 bases, with 14 bases left between them. Germline assignment: CDR1 SGDLS and CDR2 YYNGEE. The CDR3 region has the DNA TGTGCCAGCAGCGTAGCTTCGGGGCCACGGGAGACCCAGTACTTC. This gives the protein CASSVASGPRETQYF.

This rearrangement joins TRBV6-5 to TRBJ1-1; 9 bases are a match to TRBD1. The junction had 6 bases not matched to a gene; V was cut back by 6 bases and J by 4 bases. This CDR3 has 14 amino acids. The germline CDR1 and CDR2 sequences are MNHEY and SVGAGI. The CDR3: CASRTGGAPTEAFF. The CDR3 DNA follows: TGTGCCAGCAGAACAGGGGGCGCGCCCACTGAAGCTTTCTTT.